One sample yielded the 17 T cell receptor beta chains listed below, sequenced in a study of patients and donors after allogeneic stem cell transplantation. Each CDR3 protein gets one entry after TCRdb re-called the RT-PCR reads with MiXCR. The data contain 800,000 to 1,000,000 distinct CDR3 sequences, roughly 18% of them singletons. The sequenced sample was blood, either unsorted or a sorted T cell fraction (not recorded which). These TCRs come from a human donor who was either an allogeneic HSCT recipient or a stem cell or donor lymphocyte infusion donor (not recorded which). It is not recorded whose cells these are; they may come from a transplant donor.

The V gene is TRBV12-3 or TRBV12-4, the J gene TRBJ2-7; D perhaps matches TRBD2 (7 bases). V was clipped by 5 bases and J by 4 bases, with 15 bases between them. The CDR3 length is 14 residues. Here the CDR3 DNA reads TGTGCCAGCAGTAGGGGGAGGGGGGCTTACGAGCAGTACTTC. This codes for CASSRGRGAYEQYF.

This chain links TRBV20-1 with TRBJ2-7, with D possibly being TRBD2 (5 bases). The CDR3 extends over 13 amino acids. V gave up 1 base and J gave up 4 bases, with 11 bases separating them. CDR1 DFQATT and CDR2 SNEGSKA come from the germline V gene (reference sequence). CDR3 DNA sequence: TGCAGTGCTAGAGCCTCTAGCCTTTACGAGCAGTACTTC. It yields the protein CSARASSLYEQYF.

This clonotype occurred a few times. The gene calls are TRBV12-3 or TRBV12-4 and TRBJ2-4; D unresolved. Trimming stripped 6 bases from V and 0 bases from J, with 12 bases between. The CDR3 covers 15 residues. The CDR3 nucleotides are TGTGCCAGCAGACTAAGGAGTTCAGCCAAAAACATTCAGTACTTC. Residues: CASRLRSSAKNIQYF.

The sample holds a few counts of this clonotype. The V gene is TRBV7-8, the J gene TRBJ2-7; 9 bases fit TRBD2. Germline lookup yields CDR1 SGHVS and CDR2 FQNEAQ. V lost 1 base, J lost 1 base, and 2 bases stayed unmatched. The CDR3 runs 15 residues. CDR3 amino acids: CASSLETSGSYEQYF. The CDR3 DNA sequence: TGTGCCAGCAGCTTAGAGACTAGCGGATCCTACGAGCAGTACTTC. Full variable domain (outside the CDR3, taken from reference TRBV7-8 and TRBJ2-7): GAGVSQSPRYKVAKRGQDVALRCDPISGHVSLFWYQQALGQGPEFLTYFQNEAQLDKSGLPSDRFFAERPEGSVSTLKIQRTQQEDSAVYLCASSLETSGSYEQYFGPGTRLTVT.

The V gene is TRBV28, the J gene TRBJ2-7; 9 nucleotides line up with TRBD1. The CDR3 runs 16 residues. The germline CDR1 and CDR2 sequences are MDHEN and SYDVKM. The J segment lost 2 bases and the V segment lost 4 bases, leaving 9 bases of the junction unmatched. In DNA, the CDR3 is TGTGCCAGCAGTTCTTACTCGGACAGGGGTACCTACGAGCAGTACTTC. Translated: CASSSYSDRGTYEQYF.

CDR3 in DNA: TGTGCCAGCAGCGTAGAGACCTCTTTCTACGAGCAGTACTTC. It specifies CASSVETSFYEQYF. This chain joins TRBV9 and TRBJ2-7; D unclear. The V end lost 0 bases, the J end lost 3 bases, and 10 bases lay between the germline ends. The CDR3 sequence is 14 residues long. The germline V gene has CDR1 SGDLS and CDR2 YYNGEE. Together with reference TRBV9 and TRBJ2-7, the CDR3 gives the full variable domain: DSGVTQTPKHLITATGQRVTLRCSPRSGDLSVYWYQQSLDQGLQFLIQYYNGEERAKGNILERFSAQQFPDLHSELNLSSLELGDSALYFCASSVETSFYEQYFGPGTRLTVT.

The chain joins TRBV7-6 to TRBJ1-1; D not certain. Per the germline V gene, CDR1 is SGHVS and CDR2 is FNYEAQ. V was clipped by 0 bases and J by 1 base, with 12 bases between them. The CDR3 runs 16 residues. The CDR3 bases are TGTGCCAGCAGCTTAGCGTATTTCCGTGGGAACACTGAAGCTTTCTTT. Translation gives CASSLAYFRGNTEAFF.

The chain uses TRBV4-3 and TRBJ2-1, with D possibly TRBD2 on 5 matching bases. Looked up from germline, CDR1 is LGHNA and CDR2 is YSLEER. V was shortened by 8 bases and J by 6 bases, with 14 bases between the two germline ends. The CDR3 covers 13 residues. The CDR3 is CASGGPRANEQFF. CDR3 in DNA: TGCGCCAGCGGCGGCCCGCGGGCCAATGAGCAGTTCTTC.

J is TRBJ2-7 and V is TRBV5-5, with 9 bases aligning to TRBD1. The CDR3 is made up of 15 amino acids. The germline V gene encodes CDR1 SGHKS and CDR2 YYEKEE (reference sequence). V lost 2 bases, J lost 4 bases, and 7 bases stayed unmatched. DNA for the CDR3: TGTGCCAGCAGCTTATCACAGGGGGCTGTATACGAGCAGTACTTC. It translates to CASSLSQGAVYEQYF. The full variable domain, rest sourced from reference TRBV5-5 and TRBJ2-7, is DAGVTQSPTHLIKTRGQQVTLRCSPISGHKSVSWYQQVLGQGPQFIFQYYEKEERGRGNFPDRFSARQFPNYSSELNVNALLLGDSALYLCASSLSQGAVYEQYFGPGTRLTVT.

This clonotype was seen more than once but under ten times. The chain carries TRBV30 and TRBJ2-1, with D perhaps TRBD2 (6 bases). Looked up from germline, CDR1 is GTSNPN and CDR2 is SVGIG (reference sequence). There are 14 residues in the CDR3. Trimming cost V 8 bases and J 5 bases, with 19 bases left between them. CDR3 coding DNA: TGTGCCGGGCGACCGGGACTCACCAACAATGAGCAGTTCTTC. Protein: CAGRPGLTNNEQFF. The full variable domain, with the rest looked up from reference TRBV30 and TRBJ2-1, is SQTIHQWPATLVQPVGSPLSLECTVEGTSNPNLYWYRQAAGRGLQLLFYSVGIGQISSEVPQNLSASRPQDRQFILSSKKLLLSDSGFYLCAGRPGLTNNEQFFGPGTRLTVL.

The chain recombines TRBV9 with TRBJ1-3; D is ambiguous. Germline V gene data show CDR1 as SGDLS and CDR2 as YYNGEE. V was pared by 4 bases and J by 0 bases, with 11 bases between. This CDR3 spans 15 amino acids. The CDR3 spells CASSLHPDSGNTIYF. The CDR3 DNA reads TGTGCCAGCAGCCTCCACCCAGACTCTGGAAACACCATATATTTT.

V gene TRBV5-1 combines with J gene TRBJ2-1; D possibly corresponds to TRBD2 (5 bases). The CDR3 is 15 residues long. Germline V lookup: CDR1 SGHRS, CDR2 YFSETQ. With 4 bases removed from V and 4 bases from J, the gap between germline ends came to 15 bases. As DNA, the CDR3 is TGCGCCAGCAGCCCGGACTCCAAAGCTTACAATGAGCAGTTCTTC. Residues: CASSPDSKAYNEQFF.

The chain recombines TRBV4-2 with TRBJ2-5; no clear D gene. This CDR3 has 15 amino acids. Trimming removed 0 bases from V and 4 bases from J, with 12 bases in between. The V gene's germline CDR1 is LGHNA and CDR2 YNFKEQ. CDR3 amino acids: CASSQDGPPRETQYF. CDR3 nucleotide sequence: TGTGCCAGCAGCCAAGATGGGCCCCCGCGAGAGACCCAGTACTTC.

This clonotype was recorded a few times. The chain uses TRBV20-1 and TRBJ2-3; 8 bases map to TRBD2. Trimming removed 5 bases from V and 6 bases from J; junction bases left unmatched: 13. This CDR3 spans 15 amino acids. Germline V lookup: CDR1 DFQATT, CDR2 SNEGSKA (reference sequence). The CDR3 is CSASPGGGRRDTQYF. CDR3 nucleotides: TGCAGTGCTTCCCCGGGGGGGGGGCGGAGGGATACGCAGTATTTT.

This clonotype was seen many times. The chain joins TRBV4-3 to TRBJ1-2; D may be TRBD1 (5 bases). Trimming stripped 0 bases from V and 8 bases from J, with 13 bases between. This CDR3 is 14 amino acids long. The germline CDR1 and CDR2 sequences are LGHNA and YSLEER. The CDR3 bases are TGCGCCAGCAGCCAAGATGAGCCAGGGTTCGGCTACACCTTC. This sequence encodes CASSQDEPGFGYTF.

The CDR3 spells CASSSTGGGYNEQFF. CDR3 sequence (DNA): TGTGCCAGCAGTAGTACCGGGGGGGGATACAATGAGCAGTTCTTC. The rearrangement joins TRBV25-1 to TRBJ2-1; 8 nucleotides agree with TRBD2. V was pared by 5 bases and J by 4 bases, with 7 bases of the junction left unmatched. Germline CDR1 and CDR2: MGHDK and SYGVNS. This CDR3 region has 15 residues.

J is TRBJ2-5 and V is TRBV29-1; D tentatively fits TRBD1 or TRBD2 (5 bases each). V gave up 8 bases and J gave up 3 bases, with 13 bases separating them. Germline V CDR1 and CDR2: SQVTM, ANQGSEA. The length of the CDR3 is 12 residues. The CDR3, as DNA: TGCAGCTGCCGGGACGGAAAAGAGACCCAGTACTTC. This translates into CSCRDGKETQYF. Using reference TRBV29-1 and TRBJ2-5 for the parts outside the CDR3, the full variable domain is SAVISQKPSRDICQRGTSLTIQCQVDSQVTMMFWYRQQPGQSLTLIATANQGSEATYESGFVIDKFPISRPNLTFSTLTVSNMSPEDSSIYLCSCRDGKETQYFGPGTRLLVL.